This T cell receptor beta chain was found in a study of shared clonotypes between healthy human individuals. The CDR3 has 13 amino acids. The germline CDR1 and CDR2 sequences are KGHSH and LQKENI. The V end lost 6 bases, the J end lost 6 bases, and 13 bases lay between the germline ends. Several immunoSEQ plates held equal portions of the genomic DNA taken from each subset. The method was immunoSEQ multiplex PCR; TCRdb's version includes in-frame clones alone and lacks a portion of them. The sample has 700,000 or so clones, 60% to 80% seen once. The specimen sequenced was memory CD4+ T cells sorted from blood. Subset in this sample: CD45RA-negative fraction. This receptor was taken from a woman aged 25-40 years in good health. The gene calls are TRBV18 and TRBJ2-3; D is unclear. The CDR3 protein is CASSPGGIDTQYF. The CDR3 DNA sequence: TGTGCCAGCTCCCCCGGTGGTATCGATACGCAGTATTTT. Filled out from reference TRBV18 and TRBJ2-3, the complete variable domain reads NAGVMQNPRHLVRRRGQEARLRCSPMKGHSHVYWYRQLPEEGLKFMVYLQKENIIDESGMPKERFSAEFPKEGPSILRIQQVVRGDSAAYFCASSPGGIDTQYFGPGTRLTVL.